Described below is a single T cell receptor (beta chain) sequence and its context. Per the original methods: Reference gene primer amplification gave estimated nucleated cell counts. Clones were read by immunoSEQ multiplex PCR, and TCRdb kept only the in-frame ones, dropping some. V and J calls and clone size are copied from that table; D and trimming were computed from the DNA. The repertoire holds 70,000 to 100,000 clones, with approximately 81% as singletons. The data belong to a study of blood T cell repertoires in COVID-19. Study summary: Collection of acute and convalescent COVID-19 samples took place in the United States, Italy and Spain.

The sequenced sample consisted of peripheral blood. The clonotype comes from a woman of 80 years or more with acute or convalescent COVID-19.

CDR3 protein: CASDRQGYNEQFF. The CDR3 nucleotides read TGTGCCAGCGATCGACAGGGCTACAATGAGCAGTTCTTC. The genes are TRBV28 and TRBJ2-1, with 7 bases lining up with TRBD1. Losses at the gene ends were 8 bases for V and 3 bases for J; bases not matched to a gene: 4. Germline V lookup: CDR1 MDHEN, CDR2 SYDVKM. The CDR3 has 13 amino acids.